This TCR beta chain was found in a study of blood T cell repertoires in COVID-19. Study information: PBMCs, B-cell-depleted T cells, or T cells provided the cDNA or gDNA that made up the material.

Original handling: Nucleated cell number was recorded as an estimate derived from reference gene primer amplification. The data were produced by immunoSEQ multiplex PCR, yet TCRdb's version contains in-frame clones alone and is incomplete. The V and J calls and the clone size are those of that table, but D and trimming were determined from the DNA. This table holds some 260,000 clones, over 70% found once. The CDR3 length is 18 residues. The V and J ends lost 5 bases and 6 bases, in that order; junction bases with no gene match: 15. CDR1 PRHDT and CDR2 FYEKMQ come from the germline V gene (reference sequence).

The sample was peripheral blood. The sequence derives from a woman of 80 years or more with acute or convalescent COVID-19. This rearrangement joins TRBV13 to TRBJ2-7; TRBD2 matches at 14 bases. CDR3 region: CASSRGTSGGGLGSEQYF. The CDR3 DNA sequence: TGTGCCAGCAGCCGCGGGACTAGCGGGGGTGGCCTAGGTAGCGAGCAGTACTTC.